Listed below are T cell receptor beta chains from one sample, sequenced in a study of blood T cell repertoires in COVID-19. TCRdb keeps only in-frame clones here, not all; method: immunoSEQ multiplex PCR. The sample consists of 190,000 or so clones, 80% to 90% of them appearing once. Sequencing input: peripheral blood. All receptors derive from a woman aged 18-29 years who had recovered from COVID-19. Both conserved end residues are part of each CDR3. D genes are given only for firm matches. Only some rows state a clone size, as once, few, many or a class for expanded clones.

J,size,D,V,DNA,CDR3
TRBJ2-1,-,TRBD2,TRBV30,TGTGCCTGGAGTGTAGGGTTTAGCGGGAGGGCCGATGAGCAGTTCTTC,CAWSVGFSGRADEQFF
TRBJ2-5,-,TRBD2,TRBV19,TGTGCCAGTAGTCAACTAGCGGACCAAGAGACCCAGTACTTC,CASSQLADQETQYF
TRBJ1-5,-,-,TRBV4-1,TGCGCCAGCAGCCAATGGGGGGGTGCTGATCAGCCCCAGCATTTT,CASSQWGGADQPQHF
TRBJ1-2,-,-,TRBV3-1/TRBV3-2,TGTGCCAGCAGACCCCCCGGGGTGTTATATGGCTACACCTTC,CASRPPGVLYGYTF
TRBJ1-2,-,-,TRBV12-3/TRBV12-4,TGTGCCAGCAGTTTTGGGGCCCGGTCTGGCTACACCTTC,CASSFGARSGYTF
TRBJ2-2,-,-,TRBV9,TGTGCCAGCAGCTTCCCGCGGGGGGGACAGGGGAAGGCCGGGGAGCTGTTTTTT,CASSFPRGGQGKAGELFF
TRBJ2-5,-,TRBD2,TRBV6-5,TGTGCCAGCAGGACTAGCGGCCAACAAGAGACCCAGTACTTC,CASRTSGQQETQYF
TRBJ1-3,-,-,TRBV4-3,TGCGCCAGCAGCCAAGAGCTTGGCGGTTACTCTGGAAACACCATATATTTT,CASSQELGGYSGNTIYF
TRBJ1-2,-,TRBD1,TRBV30,TGTGCCTGGAGTGTAGGGACAGGGAGGTTAGACTATGGCTACACCTTC,CAWSVGTGRLDYGYTF
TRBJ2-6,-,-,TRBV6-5,TGTGCCAGCAGTTACTCGCCTACTGGGGCCAACGTCCTGACTTTC,CASSYSPTGANVLTF
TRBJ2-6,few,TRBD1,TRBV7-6,TGTGCCAGCAGCTTTGATAGGACAGGGACAGGGGCCAACGTCCTGACTTTC,CASSFDRTGTGANVLTF
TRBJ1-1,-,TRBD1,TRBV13,TGTGCCAGCAGCCCACCCACAGGGGGCACTGAAGCTTTCTTT,CASSPPTGGTEAFF
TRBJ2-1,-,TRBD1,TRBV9,TGTGCCAGCAGCGTAAGGGGGACAGCCTACAATGAGCAGTTCTTC,CASSVRGTAYNEQFF
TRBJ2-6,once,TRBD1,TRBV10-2,TGCGCCAGCACAGAAATTCCGGGACAGAGCTCTGGGGCCAACGTCCTGACTTTC,CASTEIPGQSSGANVLTF
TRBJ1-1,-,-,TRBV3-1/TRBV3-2,TGTGCCAGCAGCCTCAGCGGGGGAGAACGACGAGCTTTCTTT,CASSLSGGERRAFF
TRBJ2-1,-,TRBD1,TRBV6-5,TGTGCCAGCAGTTTGGACAGGGGACCCTACAATGAGCAGTTCTTC,CASSLDRGPYNEQFF
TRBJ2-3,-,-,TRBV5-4,TGTGCCAGCAGCTTGCGGGACTCCGACCCGGATACGCAGTATTTT,CASSLRDSDPDTQYF
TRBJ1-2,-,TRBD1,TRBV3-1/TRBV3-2,TGTGCCAGCAGCCAAGCAGGACAGGGAAATAACTATGGCTACACCTTC,CASSQAGQGNNYGYTF
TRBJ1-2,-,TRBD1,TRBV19,TGTGCCAGTGGGATGACAGGGGGCTCACCGAGCTACACCTTC,CASGMTGGSPSYTF
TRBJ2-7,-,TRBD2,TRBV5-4,TGTGCCAGCAGACCAGGACTAGATGGGGCCTACGAGCAGTACTTC,CASRPGLDGAYEQYF
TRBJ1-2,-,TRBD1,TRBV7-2,TGTGCCAGCAGCTTATTCCCGACAGGGGAGGTTGGCTACACCTTC,CASSLFPTGEVGYTF
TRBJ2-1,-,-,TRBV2,TGTGCCAGCGGTGAAGGGGGGGGGAGGAATGAGCAGTTCTTC,CASGEGGGRNEQFF
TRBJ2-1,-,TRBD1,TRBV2,TGTGCCAGCAGTGAACGGCGGACAGGGCGATACAATGAGCAGTTCTTC,CASSERRTGRYNEQFF
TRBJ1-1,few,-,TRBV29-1,TGCAGCGTTGATGGGGCGGGGTGGAACACTGAAGCTTTCTTT,CSVDGAGWNTEAFF
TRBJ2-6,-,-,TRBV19,TGTGCCAGTAGTACAGACACAACAGGGGCCAACGTCCTGACTTTC,CASSTDTTGANVLTF
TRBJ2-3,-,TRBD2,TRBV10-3,TGTGCCATCAGGGGGGGAGCGGGAGGGATGACAGATACGCAGTATTTT,CAIRGGAGGMTDTQYF
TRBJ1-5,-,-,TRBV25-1,TGTGCCAGCAGTGAAATAGATAGCAATCAGCCCCAGCATTTT,CASSEIDSNQPQHF
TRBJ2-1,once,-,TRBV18,TGTGCCAGCTCACTTTACTCCGGGACTCCGGGGGTAGATGAGCAGTTCTTC,CASSLYSGTPGVDEQFF
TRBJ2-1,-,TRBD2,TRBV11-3,TGTGCCAGCAGCTTAGGCGGGAGGGACAATGAGCAGTTCTTC,CASSLGGRDNEQFF
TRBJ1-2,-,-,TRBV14,TGTGCCAGCAGCCAAAGCAGGGGTTCTGGCTACACCTTC,CASSQSRGSGYTF
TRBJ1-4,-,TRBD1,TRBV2,TGTGCCAGCATACGGGACAGGGATGAAAAACTGTTTTTT,CASIRDRDEKLFF
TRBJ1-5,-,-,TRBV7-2,TGTGCCAGCAGCTTAGTGGCGGGCAGCAATCAGCCCCAGCATTTT,CASSLVAGSNQPQHF
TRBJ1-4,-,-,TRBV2,TGTGCCAGCAGTGAGGGAGGGGCAACTAATGAAAAACTGTTTTTT,CASSEGGATNEKLFF
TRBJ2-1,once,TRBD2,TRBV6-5,TGTGCCAGCAGTCCGGGACTAGGCGGACAAAATGAGCAGTTCTTC,CASSPGLGGQNEQFF
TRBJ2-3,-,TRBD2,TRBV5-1,TGCGCCAGCAGCTTGGAGGGACTAGCGGGGGGCACAGATACGCAGTATTTT,CASSLEGLAGGTDTQYF
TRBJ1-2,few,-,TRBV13,TGTGCCAGCAGCTCAGGGTTAGGGGATGGCTACACCTTC,CASSSGLGDGYTF
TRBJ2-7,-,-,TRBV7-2,TGTGCCAGCAGCTTAACGCCTAGGGGGGGAGAGCAGTACTTC,CASSLTPRGGEQYF
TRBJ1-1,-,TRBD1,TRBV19,TGTGCCAGTAGTATCCCACCCGACAGGGGGGACACTGAAGCTTTCTTT,CASSIPPDRGDTEAFF
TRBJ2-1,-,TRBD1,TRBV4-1,TGCGCCAGCAGCCAAGGTGGACAGGGATACAATGAGCAGTTCTTC,CASSQGGQGYNEQFF
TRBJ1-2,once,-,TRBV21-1,TGTGCCAGCACCCACCTTCATCCGGACAGGGGAGGCGGCTACACCTTC,CASTHLHPDRGGGYTF